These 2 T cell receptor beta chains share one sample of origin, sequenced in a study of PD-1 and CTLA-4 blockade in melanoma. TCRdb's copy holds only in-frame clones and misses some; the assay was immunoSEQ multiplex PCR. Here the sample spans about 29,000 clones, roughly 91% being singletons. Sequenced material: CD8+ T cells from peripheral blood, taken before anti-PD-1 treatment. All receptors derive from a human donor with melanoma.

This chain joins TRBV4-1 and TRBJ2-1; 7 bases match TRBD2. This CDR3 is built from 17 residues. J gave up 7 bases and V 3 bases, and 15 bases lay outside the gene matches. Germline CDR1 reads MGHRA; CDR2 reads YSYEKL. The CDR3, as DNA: TGCGCCAGCAGCCATTCTCCTAGCGGCCCCCCGGGGAATGAGCAGTTCTTC. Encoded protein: CASSHSPSGPPGNEQFF.

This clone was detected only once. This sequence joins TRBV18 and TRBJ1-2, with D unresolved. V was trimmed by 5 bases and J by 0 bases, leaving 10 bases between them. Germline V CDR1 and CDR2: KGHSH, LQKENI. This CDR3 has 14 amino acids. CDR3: CASSMDVTNYGYTF. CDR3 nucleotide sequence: TGTGCCAGCTCAATGGATGTAACTAACTATGGCTACACCTTC.